The entry below describes one TCR beta chain. This clonotype has a handful of counts. Which antigen it targets is not known. No base-level quality is on record; no much larger clone is a single base apart. Per the publication, the treatment or condition label means: roughly 10-day PBMC culture with coronavirus spike peptide pools or control peptides (ViraFEST assay). CD4+ T cells from unexposed donors were collected before the COVID-19 pandemic (2011-2018). The ViraFEST assay, used in the study, expanded antigen-specific T cells with peptide pools and then identified the expanded clonotypes through TCR sequencing. Over 1.5 million PBMCs per well were cultured in IMDM with roughly 4.8% human AB serum and approximately 10 IU/ml IL-2, plus 10 ug/ml peptide pools. Half of the culture medium was replaced with fresh IL-2-containing medium on days 3 and 7. After approximately 11 days of culture, CD4+ T cells were isolated by negative selection with the EasySep CD4+ T cell isolation kit. As cell number allowed, CD4+ T cells from unexposed donors were tested for reactivity to SARS-CoV-2 S and N and to four common cold coronavirus spike pools. Ficoll-Paque Plus gradient centrifugation was used to isolate PBMCs from whole blood, and the isolated PBMCs were then either used fresh or cryopreserved at -140C. Triplicate wells were generally used for each culture condition. The leukapheresis product for the unexposed donors was obtained through commercial purchase.

CDR1 and CDR2 (ENHRY, SYGVKD) derive from the germline V gene. There are 18 amino acids in the CDR3, from cysteine to phenylalanine inclusive. The only DNA kept is the CDR3, 54 bases in frame from the first base. Unmatched junction bases come to 13, with V trimmed by 6 bases and J by 0 bases. The sample belongs to a study of vaccination and CD4 T cells after COVID-19 (dated by TCRdb to between 2022 and 2023). A note on the overall study: Six males and four females were included in the convalescent cohort, with two Hispanic individuals, seven Caucasians, two Asians and one multiracial person represented. Each participant got two doses of either the Pfizer-BioNTech BNT162b2 vaccine (n=8) or the Moderna mRNA-1273 vaccine (n=2). Post-COVID blood samples from convalescent patients were collected a median of roughly 100 days after diagnosis, with a range of roughly 35 to 161 days. Post-vaccine blood samples were collected a median of about 72 days after the second vaccine dose, ranging from about 14 to 241 days. Culture stimuli were overlapping spike peptide pools from SARS-CoV-2 and from the common cold coronaviruses HCoV-NL63, HCoV-OC43 and HCoV-229E. As controls, cultures received a CEFX viral epitope pool (the positive control), an HIV-1 Nef peptide pool (the negative control), or no peptide at all. In around nine COVID-19 convalescent patients and 4 infection-naive healthy vaccine recipients, the spike-specific CD4+ TCR repertoire before mRNA vaccination was compared with the repertoire after mRNA vaccination. At the TCR clonotype level, an earlier paper using these donors assessed memory CD4+ T cell crossreactivity between SARS-CoV-2 and common cold coronavirus spike proteins. On the study overall, not on this receptor specifically: Of the vaccine-specific clones in convalescent patients, 304 of 307, or nearly all, reacted only to SARS-CoV-2 spike and did not cross-react with common cold coronaviruses. Only a relatively small number of convalescent patients were included in the study, and early timepoints following natural infection were not analyzed. An increase in the median number of SARS-CoV-2-reactive clonotypes from approximately 20 after infection to about 39 after vaccination was observed, but the change was not found to be significant. In convalescent patients, a median approximately 86% of post-vaccine SARS-CoV-2-reactive clones were detected only after vaccination, suggesting vaccine-specific priming.

The method behind the library was PCR. DNA from cultured CD4+ T cells was subjected to TCR sequencing with the Oncomine TCR Beta short-read assay at the Johns Hopkins FTIC core. The QIAamp micro DNA kit was used to extract genomic DNA from the cultured CD4+ T cells. Oncomine TCR Beta libraries from cultured CD4+ T cells were pooled with unique dual indexes and sequenced on an Illumina iSeq 100. In the source study's methods: Non-productive sequences were removed, and CDR3s not starting with C, not ending with F or W, or shorter than 7 amino acids were discarded. Antigen-specific clonotypes were identified using the MANAFEST web application through comparison of peptide-stimulated wells with reference and other culture wells. An FDR below 0.05, an odds ratio above 5, and a productive frequency above 0.1% in at least two of three replicate wells were required for clones to be considered positive. Clonotypes that were significantly expanded in both SARS-CoV-2 spike wells and at least one common cold coronavirus spike condition were defined as cross-reactive. CDR3 homology was assessed with Levenshtein distances (stringdist) and unrooted phylogenetic trees (ape) in R version 3.6.1. TCRdb's own reprocessing of the public reads used fastp at Q25 and MiXCR and kept productive beta chains. Each CDR3 protein appears once, grouped with its most common genes and DNA. What appears here as the V and J calls and clone size reflects TCRdb's work, not the paper's. The sample includes 9,900 or so distinct CDR3 sequences, with 35% observed a single time. The ten largest clonotypes hold roughly 27% of the sample.

The specimen was CD4+ T cells from blood, cultured in vitro. The sequence links TRBV10-3 to TRBJ1-2; the junction holds 10 bases that match TRBD1. The sequence came from a human donor in good health. The CDR3 region reads CAISYGQGERGSNYGYTF. The nucleotide sequence reads TGTGCCATCAGCTACGGACAGGGGGAAAGAGGTTCTAACTATGGCTACACCTTC.